The rows below give T cell receptor beta chains drawn from one sample of a study of long-term antiretroviral therapy in people with HIV. Repertoires were generated with immunoSEQ multiplex PCR, while TCRdb's copy carries only in-frame clones and drops some. The repertoire holds tens of thousands of clones, with 81% as singletons. Sequences were derived from unsorted PBMCs, sampled 1.5 years after starting antiretroviral therapy. These receptors were collected from a man aged 25-45 years with HIV. Both conserved end residues are part of each CDR3. D genes are given only for firm matches. Size is stated for part of the rows, as once, few or many counts, or as a class when the clone is expanded.

abundance	v_gene	d_gene	j_gene	CDR3nt	CDR3aa
NA	TRBV29-1	NA	TRBJ2-7	TGCAGCGTCGGGGGCATCGACGAGCAGTACTTC	CSVGGIDEQYF
once	TRBV5-4	NA	TRBJ1-2	TGTGCCAGCAGCAAGGTGGCGGGCACGTCGTTATATGGCTACACCTTC	CASSKVAGTSLYGYTF
NA	TRBV13	TRBD2	TRBJ2-3	TGTGCCAGCAGCCCTCGGACTAGCGGCACAGATACGCAGTATTTT	CASSPRTSGTDTQYF
NA	TRBV27	TRBD1	TRBJ2-7	TGTGCCAGCAGTTCAAGGACAGGGCCCGAGCAGTACTTC	CASSSRTGPEQYF
NA	TRBV19	NA	TRBJ2-5	TGTGCCAGTAGCCCCTCGGCAGTAGGGGAGACCCAGTACTTC	CASSPSAVGETQYF
NA	TRBV4-3	NA	TRBJ1-5	TGCGCCAGCAGCCAAGATAACAGAATCAATCAGCCCCAGCATTTT	CASSQDNRINQPQHF
NA	TRBV19	NA	TRBJ2-7	TGTGCCAGTAGTATTAGGGACCGACCCTACGAGCAGTACTTC	CASSIRDRPYEQYF
NA	TRBV7-9	TRBD2	TRBJ2-3	TGTGCCAGCAGCCTAGCGGGGGGCACAGATACGCAGTATTTT	CASSLAGGTDTQYF
NA	TRBV28	TRBD2	TRBJ2-3	TGTGCCAGCAGCGGGGGGTGGGGCAGGGATACGCAGTATTTT	CASSGGWGRDTQYF
NA	TRBV18	TRBD1	TRBJ2-7	TGTGCCAGCTCACCACCGGGACAGGAGTCCGAGCAGTACTTC	CASSPPGQESEQYF
NA	TRBV15	NA	TRBJ2-7	TGTGCCACCAGCAGAGGCCGTGTTGCCCAGTACTTC	CATSRGRVAQYF
NA	TRBV10-3	NA	TRBJ2-7	TGTGCCATCAGCCCTGGGCGCTTCGAGCAGTACTTC	CAISPGRFEQYF
NA	TRBV2	NA	TRBJ1-5	TGTGCCAGCACGGCGCCCTTCGGTAGCAATCAGCCCCAGCATTTT	CASTAPFGSNQPQHF
NA	TRBV10-3	NA	TRBJ2-3	TGTGCCATCAGTGCCAACAACGGAGGGGATACGCAGTATTTT	CAISANNGGDTQYF
few	TRBV19	TRBD1	TRBJ2-1	TGTGCCAGTAGGGACAGGGAGAGGCTGTTCTTC	CASRDRERLFF
few	TRBV30	NA	TRBJ1-2	TGTGCCTGGAGCGGAAATAGGGTGGAGGGCTACACCTTC	CAWSGNRVEGYTF
NA	TRBV4-3	NA	TRBJ2-5	TGCGCCAGCAGCCAAGATACAGGGAAGGGGGAGACCCAGTACTTC	CASSQDTGKGETQYF
NA	TRBV7-9	NA	TRBJ1-6	TGTGCCAGCAGCTATACCACGGGGACACCTGGAGCGTCACCCCTCCACTTT	CASSYTTGTPGASPLHF
NA	TRBV25-1	NA	TRBJ2-5	TGTGCCAGCAGTGAATATTTGGGTGATGTTGAGACCCAGTACTTC	CASSEYLGDVETQYF
NA	TRBV6-6	NA	TRBJ2-1	TGTGCCAGCAGTTACGAGCGCCTCAATGAGCAGTTCTTC	CASSYERLNEQFF
once	TRBV28	NA	TRBJ2-7	TGTGCCAGCAGTTTAGCCGGGTCCCTCTCCTACGAGCAGTACTTC	CASSLAGSLSYEQYF
NA	TRBV11-2	TRBD1	TRBJ2-1	TGTGCCAGCAGCTTGCTGACAGGGATGAATGAGCAGTTCTTC	CASSLLTGMNEQFF
NA	TRBV7-6	NA	TRBJ2-7	TGTGCCAGCAGCTCCCTATTGGGGGAAGCCTCCACTTTTGTGCAGTACTTC	CASSSLLGEASTFVQYF
once	TRBV27	TRBD2	TRBJ2-3	TGTGCCAGCAGTTTTCTAGCGGACCCCGGTACGCAGTATTTT	CASSFLADPGTQYF
NA	TRBV4-3	TRBD2	TRBJ2-5	TGCGCCAGCAGCCAAGTGAGGGGTAGCGGGGGACAAGAGACCCAGTACTTC	CASSQVRGSGGQETQYF
NA	TRBV10-2	TRBD1	TRBJ2-7	TGCGCCAGCAGTGATTTCCGAACCAGACAGGACAGGGTGGAGTACGAGCAGTACTTC	CASSDFRTRQDRVEYEQYF
NA	TRBV30	NA	TRBJ2-6	TGTGCCTACCAGGGGACCGGGGCCAACGTCCTGACTTTC	CAYQGTGANVLTF
NA	TRBV7-2	NA	TRBJ1-4	TGTGCCAGCAGCCTCATCAAGGAAAAACTGTTTTTT	CASSLIKEKLFF
NA	TRBV5-4	TRBD1	TRBJ1-1	TGTGCCAGCAGACCTACAGGGGGACCTGAAGCTTTCTTT	CASRPTGGPEAFF
NA	TRBV9	TRBD1	TRBJ2-2	TGTGCCAGCAGCGTAGACGGGACAGCTTCTACCGGGGAGCTGTTTTTT	CASSVDGTASTGELFF
NA	TRBV19	TRBD1	TRBJ2-1	TGTGCCAGTAGTATGGGCAGGGGGACCCTCAATGAGCAGTTCTTC	CASSMGRGTLNEQFF
NA	TRBV7-9	TRBD1	TRBJ2-1	TGTGCCAGCAGCTTATCTTGGACAGGCCTTGGGAATGAGCAGTTCTTC	CASSLSWTGLGNEQFF
once	TRBV5-1	TRBD1	TRBJ2-7	TGCGCCAGCAGCTTGGAGGGACAGGGAGTCCACGAGCAGTACTTC	CASSLEGQGVHEQYF
NA	TRBV30	NA	TRBJ2-7	TGTGCCTGGAGTGGGGGGCAGGGCCTCTCCTACGAGCAGTACTTC	CAWSGGQGLSYEQYF
NA	TRBV5-8	TRBD2	TRBJ2-5	TGTGCCAGCAGCTGGAGGGCGGGAGCCCTTTTGGGGGAGACCCAGTACTTC	CASSWRAGALLGETQYF
few	TRBV28	NA	TRBJ1-2	TGTGCCAGCAGACATACAGACTATGGCTACACCTTC	CASRHTDYGYTF
NA	TRBV5-4	NA	TRBJ1-1	TGTGCCAGCAGCCCAGAAGGGGTCACTGAAGCTTTCTTT	CASSPEGVTEAFF
NA	TRBV7-2	NA	TRBJ1-2	TGTGCCAGCAGCTTGGAGCGAAGATTTGGCTATGGCTACACCTTC	CASSLERRFGYGYTF
NA	TRBV4-1	NA	TRBJ1-2	TGCGCCAGCAGCCAAGAAGGCCGGCCACCCTATGGCTACACCTTC	CASSQEGRPPYGYTF
few	TRBV4-2	NA	TRBJ2-7	TGTGCCAGCAGCCAAGGTCCCACGGGACGGCAAACCTACGAGCAGTACTTC	CASSQGPTGRQTYEQYF
NA	TRBV28	TRBD2	TRBJ2-1	TGTGCCAGCAGGTTGACTAGCGGCCCACAGAATGAGCAGTTCTTC	CASRLTSGPQNEQFF
NA	TRBV2	NA	TRBJ1-1	TGTGCCAGCAGGGAGGCTCTGAACACTGAAGCTTTCTTT	CASREALNTEAFF
NA	TRBV30	TRBD2	TRBJ2-7	TGTGCCTGGAGTCTGGACGGCGGGAGCGACGAGCAGTACTTC	CAWSLDGGSDEQYF
NA	TRBV27	TRBD1	TRBJ1-5	TGTGCCAGCAGCGACAGGGGGGGCAATCAGCCCCAGCATTTT	CASSDRGGNQPQHF
NA	TRBV6-1	NA	TRBJ1-2	TGTGCCAGCAGTGACGGGCCAGCTCTCTACACCTTC	CASSDGPALYTF
medium-sized	TRBV7-3	NA	TRBJ2-6	TGTGCCAGCAGTCTCCAACAGGGTGCTGGGGCCAACGTCCTGACTTTC	CASSLQQGAGANVLTF
NA	TRBV4-1	NA	TRBJ2-7	TGCGCCAGCAGCCCGGGCTATTCCTACGAGCAGTACTTC	CASSPGYSYEQYF
few	TRBV7-2	TRBD1	TRBJ1-1	TGTGCCAGCAGCTTAACAGGGGGCACTGAAGCTTTCTTT	CASSLTGGTEAFF
NA	TRBV18	TRBD1	TRBJ2-7	TGTGCCAGCTCACCACTCTTACCCGGGACAGGGGCCCACGAGCAGTACTTC	CASSPLLPGTGAHEQYF
NA	TRBV11-1	NA	TRBJ2-7	TGTGCCAGCAGCTCCGAAGTAGCCTCTCCCTACGAGCAGTACTTC	CASSSEVASPYEQYF
NA	TRBV11-2	TRBD1	TRBJ2-7	TGTGCCAGCAGCTCGTACGCGGACAGGGACTACGAGCAGTACTTC	CASSSYADRDYEQYF
NA	TRBV11-3	NA	TRBJ2-3	TGTGCCAGCAGCCCCGGGACAATAAGCACAGATACGCAGTATTTT	CASSPGTISTDTQYF
NA	TRBV5-5	TRBD1	TRBJ2-7	TGTGCCAGCAGCCCAAGGGGGACAGGGTCCTACGAGCAGTACTTC	CASSPRGTGSYEQYF
NA	TRBV28	TRBD1	TRBJ2-1	TGTGCCGAAGCCGCAACAGGGGGCGCGGGCAATGAGCAGTTCTTC	CAEAATGGAGNEQFF
NA	TRBV6-4	NA	TRBJ1-2	TGTGCCAGCAGTGAGGGGGTCTACACCTTC	CASSEGVYTF
once	TRBV11-2	NA	TRBJ2-2	TGTGCCAGCAGCTTAGTAGGCTCCGGGACCGGGAGATACCCCGGGGAGCTGTTTTTT	CASSLVGSGTGRYPGELFF
NA	TRBV30	NA	TRBJ2-1	TGTGCCTGGGCTTACAATGAGCAGTTCTTC	CAWAYNEQFF
NA	TRBV19	NA	TRBJ1-3	TGTGCCAGTAGTTTCGGAAACACCATATATTTT	CASSFGNTIYF